Listed below are T cell receptor beta chains from one sample, sequenced in a study of blood T cells in healthy people across ages. TCRdb called the 5' RACE reads again in MiXCR, with one record for every CDR3 protein. The sample lists over a million distinct CDR3 sequences; 45% were seen once. Sequenced sample: blood. These receptors all come from a woman in her sixties or seventies in good health. The CDR3 runs from the conserved cysteine through the conserved F or W. The D gene is left open where the match is weak. The size field is filled for only some rows; it gives once, few, many or a size class.

D,V,length,J,size,CDR3,DNA
NA,TRBV6-6,16,TRBJ2-1,few,CASSPVVRSSYNEQFF,TGTGCCAGCAGCCCTGTCGTCCGAAGCTCCTACAATGAGCAGTTCTTC
TRBD2,TRBV9,18,TRBJ2-1,NA,CASSVGGTSGRAYNEQFF,TGTGCCAGCAGCGTAGGAGGGACTAGCGGGAGGGCCTACAATGAGCAGTTCTTC
NA,TRBV4-1,12,TRBJ2-7,NA,CTSSPVQGEQYF,TGCACCAGCAGCCCAGTACAGGGCGAGCAGTACTTC
TRBD2,TRBV9,14,TRBJ2-7,NA,CASSARGGFDEQYF,TGTGCCAGCAGCGCCCGGGGGGGTTTCGACGAGCAGTACTTC
NA,TRBV9,12,TRBJ2-3,NA,CASSVEVDTQYF,TGTGCCAGCAGCGTAGAGGTAGATACGCAGTATTTT
TRBD2,TRBV4-2,16,TRBJ2-7,few,CASSQDISGSPYEQYF,TGTGCCAGCAGCCAAGATATAAGCGGGAGTCCCTACGAGCAGTACTTC
NA,TRBV5-1,14,TRBJ1-5,NA,CASSLDAGNQPQHF,TGCGCCAGCAGCTTGGACGCCGGCAATCAGCCCCAGCATTTT
NA,TRBV5-5,14,TRBJ2-7,NA,CASSLSSGDYEQYF,TGTGCCAGCAGCTTGTCTTCTGGGGACTACGAGCAGTACTTC
TRBD2,TRBV9,14,TRBJ2-1,NA,CASSGIRLAGEQFF,TGTGCCAGCAGCGGAATCCGACTAGCGGGAGAGCAGTTCTTC
NA,TRBV4-1,11,TRBJ1-2,NA,CASSQNDRYTF,TGCGCCAGCAGTCAAAACGATCGCTACACCTTC
NA,TRBV9,12,TRBJ2-5,NA,CASSVDGGTQYF,TGTGCCAGCAGCGTAGATGGCGGGACCCAGTACTTC
NA,TRBV28,16,TRBJ1-4,NA,CASSFPPGGANEKLFF,TGTGCCAGCAGTTTCCCACCCGGGGGAGCTAATGAAAAACTGTTTTTT
TRBD1,TRBV3-1,16,TRBJ2-7,NA,CASSQALGTGTYEQYF,TGTGCCAGCAGCCAAGCCCTAGGGACAGGGACCTACGAGCAGTACTTC
NA,TRBV29-1,15,TRBJ2-1,few,CSVEGQEGHYNEQFF,TGCAGCGTTGAGGGGCAGGAGGGGCACTACAATGAGCAGTTCTTC
TRBD1,TRBV6-2/TRBV6-3,14,TRBJ2-7,few,CASSYWLDRDEQYF,TGTGCCAGCAGTTACTGGCTGGACAGGGACGAGCAGTACTTC
TRBD2,TRBV4-1,17,TRBJ2-3,few,CASSQGKAGVLADTQYF,TGCGCCAGCAGCCAAGGGAAAGCGGGAGTGCTCGCAGATACGCAGTATTTT
TRBD1,TRBV6-1,13,TRBJ2-4,NA,CASQLGTVRPQYF,TGTGCCAGCCAATTAGGGACAGTACGTCCGCAGTACTTC
NA,TRBV21-1,12,TRBJ2-4,many,CAIDQRWDIQYF,TGTGCCATCGACCAACGGTGGGACATTCAGTACTTC
NA,TRBV28,14,TRBJ2-7,few,CASSQGLGAYEQYF,TGTGCCAGCAGTCAAGGACTGGGAGCCTACGAGCAGTACTTC
NA,TRBV6-2/TRBV6-3,14,TRBJ1-2,NA,CASSYGGTGYGYTF,TGTGCCAGCAGTTACGGGGGCACCGGCTATGGCTACACCTTC
NA,TRBV20-1,15,TRBJ2-4,few,CSAREVGRALREQYF,TGCAGTGCTAGAGAAGTCGGACGTGCGCTAAGGGAGCAGTACTTC
NA,TRBV10-3,14,TRBJ1-4,NA,CAISEAATNEKLFF,TGTGCCATCAGTGAAGCAGCAACTAATGAAAAACTGTTTTTT
NA,TRBV7-8,14,TRBJ2-3,few,CASSLAHSTDTQYF,TGTGCCAGCAGCTTAGCCCACAGCACAGATACGCAGTATTTT
TRBD1,TRBV6-1,14,TRBJ2-7,NA,CASRVQGAKHEQYF,TGTGCCAGCAGGGTTCAGGGGGCGAAGCACGAGCAGTACTTC
NA,TRBV3-1,14,TRBJ2-1,NA,CASSQGTGYNEQFF,TGTGCCAGCAGCCAAGGTACCGGATACAATGAGCAGTTCTTC
NA,TRBV29-1,15,TRBJ2-7,few,CSVDEGGFSTYEQYF,TGCAGCGTAGACGAGGGAGGTTTTTCAACCTACGAGCAGTACTTC
NA,TRBV4-1,15,TRBJ2-7,few,CASSQGVDTSYEQYF,TGCGCCAGCAGCCAAGGGGTGGACACCTCCTACGAGCAGTACTTC
NA,TRBV29-1,12,TRBJ2-7,once,CSVKKNDYEQYF,TGCAGCGTAAAGAAAAATGACTACGAGCAGTACTTC
NA,TRBV29-1,13,TRBJ2-3,NA,CSVGGRGADTQYF,TGCAGCGTTGGGGGGCGGGGTGCAGATACGCAGTATTTT
TRBD2,TRBV14,18,TRBJ2-1,NA,CAGSHLGLAGGPHNEQFF,TGTGCCGGCAGCCACCTCGGACTAGCGGGAGGGCCTCACAATGAGCAGTTCTTC
TRBD2,TRBV27,15,TRBJ2-7,few,CASSLGRELTYEQYF,TGTGCCAGCAGTTTGGGGCGGGAGCTAACCTACGAGCAGTACTTC
TRBD1,TRBV6-5,12,TRBJ1-1,few,CATGGVNTEAFF,TGTGCCACAGGGGGGGTGAACACTGAAGCTTTCTTT
TRBD1,TRBV5-1,15,TRBJ2-7,many,CASSSGTGGSYEQYF,TGCGCCAGCAGTTCCGGGACAGGGGGAAGTTACGAGCAGTACTTC
NA,TRBV7-9,12,TRBJ2-5,NA,CASKGPADTQYF,TGTGCCAGCAAGGGGCCCGCTGATACCCAGTACTTC
NA,TRBV7-2,15,TRBJ2-5,NA,CASSFGWGDRETQYF,TGTGCCAGCAGCTTTGGGTGGGGGGACCGAGAGACCCAGTACTTC
NA,TRBV7-2,15,TRBJ2-3,few,CASSLQRLGADTQYF,TGTGCCAGCAGCTTACAAAGGCTTGGGGCAGATACGCAGTATTTT
NA,TRBV3-1,16,TRBJ2-7,few,CASSPRTQPRGYEQYF,TGTGCCAGCAGCCCCAGGACCCAACCCCGGGGATACGAGCAGTACTTC
NA,TRBV25-1,13,TRBJ2-5,many,CASSVTGLETQYF,TGTGCCAGCAGCGTCACAGGGCTGGAGACCCAGTACTTC
TRBD1,TRBV29-1,15,TRBJ2-2,few,CSVVRTGANTGELFF,TGCAGCGTTGTAAGGACAGGGGCGAACACCGGGGAGCTGTTTTTT
TRBD1,TRBV7-9,14,TRBJ1-6,NA,CASSLRGRESPLHF,TGTGCCAGCAGCTTGAGGGGGCGGGAGTCACCCCTCCACTTT
TRBD2,TRBV12-3/TRBV12-4,16,TRBJ2-4,NA,CASSENSGRARNIQYF,TGTGCCAGCAGTGAAAATAGCGGGAGGGCTAGGAACATTCAGTACTTC
TRBD1,TRBV5-1,17,TRBJ1-4,NA,CASSRAKTGGGDEKLFF,TGCGCCAGCAGCCGCGCGAAAACAGGGGGAGGAGATGAAAAACTGTTTTTT
TRBD1,TRBV20-1,15,TRBJ2-3,few,CSARLEQGYTDTQYF,TGCAGTGCTAGATTGGAACAGGGGTACACAGATACGCAGTATTTT
TRBD2,TRBV7-8,15,TRBJ2-7,NA,CASSLSPSGSCEQYF,TGTGCCAGCAGCTTATCTCCTAGCGGGAGTTGCGAGCAGTACTTC
NA,TRBV9,14,TRBJ2-5,few,CASSVAGAWETQYF,TGTGCCAGCAGCGTAGCGGGAGCCTGGGAGACCCAGTACTTC
NA,TRBV7-8,15,TRBJ1-4,NA,CASSSLWGTNEKLFF,TGTGCCAGCAGCTCGCTCTGGGGGACTAATGAAAAACTGTTTTTT
TRBD1,TRBV6-5,15,TRBJ1-5,few,CASSFLTGANQPQHF,TGTGCCAGCAGTTTTCTGACAGGGGCTAATCAGCCCCAGCATTTT